This TCR beta chain was obtained from a study of untreated major depressive disorder. Deletions cut 1 base from V and 0 bases from J, with 12 bases between. Germline CDR1 and CDR2: PRHDT and FYEKMQ (reference sequence). The CDR3 is 16 residues long. The method was immunoSEQ multiplex PCR; TCRdb's version includes in-frame clones alone and lacks a portion of them. Of about 20,000 clones listed, around 87% are singletons. This clone was found a few times. For sex, age, current smoking status and body mass index, every depressed patient had a pairwise-matched non-depressed control. The chain uses TRBV13 and TRBJ1-2, with D uncertain. The sample comprised CD4+ T cells from PBMCs. This sequence originates from a woman in her 30s in good health. CDR3 protein: CASSLVGEKANYGYTF. CDR3 nucleotides: TGTGCCAGCAGCTTAGTTGGGGAAAAGGCTAACTATGGCTACACCTTC.